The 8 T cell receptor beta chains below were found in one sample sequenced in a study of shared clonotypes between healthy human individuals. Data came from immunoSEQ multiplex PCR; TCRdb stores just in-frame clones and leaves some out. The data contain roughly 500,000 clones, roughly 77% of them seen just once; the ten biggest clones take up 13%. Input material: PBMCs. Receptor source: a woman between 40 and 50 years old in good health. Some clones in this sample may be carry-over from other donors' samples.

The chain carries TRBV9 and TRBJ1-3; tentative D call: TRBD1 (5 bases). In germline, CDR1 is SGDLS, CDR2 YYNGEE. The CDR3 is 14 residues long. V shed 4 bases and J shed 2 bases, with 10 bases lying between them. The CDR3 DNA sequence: TGTGCCAGCAGCCCCGGGACGCCTGGAAACACCATATATTTT. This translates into CASSPGTPGNTIYF.

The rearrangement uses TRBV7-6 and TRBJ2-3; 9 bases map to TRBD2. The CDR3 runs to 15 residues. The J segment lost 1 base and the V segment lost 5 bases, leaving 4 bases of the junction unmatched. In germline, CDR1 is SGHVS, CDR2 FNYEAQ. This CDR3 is CASSHRLAGTDTQYF. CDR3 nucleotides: TGTGCCAGCAGCCACCGACTAGCGGGCACAGATACGCAGTATTTT. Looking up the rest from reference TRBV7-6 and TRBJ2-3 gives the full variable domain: GAGVSQSPRYKVTKRGQDVALRCDPISGHVSLYWYRQALGQGPEFLTYFNYEAQQDKSGLPNDRFSAERPEGSISTLTIQRTEQRDSAMYRCASSHRLAGTDTQYFGPGTRLTVL.

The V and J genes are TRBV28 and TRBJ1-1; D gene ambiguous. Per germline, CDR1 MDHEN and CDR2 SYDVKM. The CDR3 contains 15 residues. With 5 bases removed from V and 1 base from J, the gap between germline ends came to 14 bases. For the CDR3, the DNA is TGTGCCAGCAGTACCTGGACTAAGGGGAACACTGAAGCTTTCTTT. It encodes CASSTWTKGNTEAFF.

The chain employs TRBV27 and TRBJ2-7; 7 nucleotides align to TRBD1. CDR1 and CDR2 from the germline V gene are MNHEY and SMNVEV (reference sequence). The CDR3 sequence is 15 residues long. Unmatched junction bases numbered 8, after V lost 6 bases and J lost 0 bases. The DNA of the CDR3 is TGTGCCAGCAGGACCGGGACAGTGCACTCCTACGAGCAGTACTTC. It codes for CASRTGTVHSYEQYF.

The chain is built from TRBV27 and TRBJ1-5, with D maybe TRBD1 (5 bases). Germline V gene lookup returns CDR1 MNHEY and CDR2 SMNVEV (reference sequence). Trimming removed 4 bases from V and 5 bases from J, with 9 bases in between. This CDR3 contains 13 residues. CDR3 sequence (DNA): TGTGCCAGCAGTTGGGGACCAGATCAGCCCCAGCATTTT. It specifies CASSWGPDQPQHF.

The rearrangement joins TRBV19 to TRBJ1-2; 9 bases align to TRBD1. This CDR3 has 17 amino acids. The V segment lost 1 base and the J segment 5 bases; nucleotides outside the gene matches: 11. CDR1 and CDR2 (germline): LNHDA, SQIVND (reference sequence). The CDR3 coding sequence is TGTGCCAGTAGTATAGCCCCTCGAGTGACAGGGGGGTATGGCTACACCTTC. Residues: CASSIAPRVTGGYGYTF. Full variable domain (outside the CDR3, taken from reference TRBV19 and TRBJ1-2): DGGITQSPKYLFRKEGQNVTLSCEQNLNHDAMYWYRQDPGQGLRLIYYSQIVNDFQKGDIAEGYSVSREKKESFPLTVTSAQKNPTAFYLCASSIAPRVTGGYGYTFGSGTRLTVV.

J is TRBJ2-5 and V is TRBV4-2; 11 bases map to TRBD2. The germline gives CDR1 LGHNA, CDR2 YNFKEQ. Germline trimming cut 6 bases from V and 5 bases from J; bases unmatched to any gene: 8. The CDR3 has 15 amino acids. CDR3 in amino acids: CASSNSGRAWETQYF. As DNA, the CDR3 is TGTGCCAGCAGTAATAGCGGGAGGGCTTGGGAGACCCAGTACTTC.

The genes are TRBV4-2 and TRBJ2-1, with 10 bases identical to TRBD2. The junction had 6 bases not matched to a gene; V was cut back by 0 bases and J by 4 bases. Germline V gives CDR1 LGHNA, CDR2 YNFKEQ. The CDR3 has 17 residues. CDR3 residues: CASSQDQGLAPYNEQFF. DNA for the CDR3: TGTGCCAGCAGCCAAGATCAGGGACTAGCGCCTTACAATGAGCAGTTCTTC.